This TCR beta chain was recorded in a study of T cells in Graves' hyperthyroidism and ophthalmopathy. Findings of the study overall: Ophthalmopathy, as predicted by the model, came a median 6.5 months after the prediction.

Researchers took RNA transcripts and amplified the TCR beta CDR3 regions from them. The study used the HTBI primer set for a first-round RT-PCR of the TCR CDR3. Via MiXCR, TCRdb re-called the multiplex PCR reads, giving one row per CDR3 protein. Among under 400,000 distinct CDR3 sequences listed, 18% were seen once. This clonotype showed up many times. The antigen is not known. Over 9 ml of fresh peripheral blood supplied the PBMCs. The TCR comes from a woman aged 40 to 50 with Graves' ophthalmopathy. The sample taken for sequencing was blood.

This CDR3 is CASSNDPDLRTQYF. Written as DNA, the CDR3 is TGTGCCAGCAGCAACGATCCGGACCTACGGACCCAGTACTTC. The rearrangement links TRBV11-2 to TRBJ2-5; D call uncertain. Looked up from germline, CDR1 is SGHAT and CDR2 is FQNNGV. V was shortened by 5 bases and J by 7 bases, with 17 bases between the two germline ends. The CDR3 has 14 residues. Based on the CDR3 plus reference TRBV11-2 and TRBJ2-5, the full variable domain is EAGVAQSPRYKIIEKRQSVAFWCNPISGHATLYWYQQILGQGPKLLIQFQNNGVVDDSQLPKDRFSAERLKGVDSTLKIQPAKLEDSAVYLCASSNDPDLRTQYFGPGTRLLVL.